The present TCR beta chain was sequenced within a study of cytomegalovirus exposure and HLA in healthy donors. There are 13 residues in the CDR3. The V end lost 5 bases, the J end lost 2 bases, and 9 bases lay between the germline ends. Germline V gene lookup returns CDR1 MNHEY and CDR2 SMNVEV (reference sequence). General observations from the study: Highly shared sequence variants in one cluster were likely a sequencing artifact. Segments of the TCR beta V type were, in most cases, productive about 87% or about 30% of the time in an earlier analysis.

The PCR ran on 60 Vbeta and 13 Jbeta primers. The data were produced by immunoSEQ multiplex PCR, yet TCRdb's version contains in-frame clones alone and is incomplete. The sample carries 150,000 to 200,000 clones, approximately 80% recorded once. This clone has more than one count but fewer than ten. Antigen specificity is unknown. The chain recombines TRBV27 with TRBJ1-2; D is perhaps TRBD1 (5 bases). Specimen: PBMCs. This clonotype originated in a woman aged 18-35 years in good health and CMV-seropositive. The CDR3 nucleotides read TGTGCCAGCAGTGAGCGGGGCAACTATGGCTACACCTTC. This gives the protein CASSERGNYGYTF.